Listed below are T cell receptor beta chains from one sample, sequenced in a study of early T cells in non-severe SARS-CoV-2 infection. TCRdb reanalysed the 5' RACE reads using MiXCR and keeps one entry per CDR3 protein. The sample yields some 25,000 distinct CDR3 sequences, about 4.5% seen once. Sequenced sample: whole blood. These receptors came from an adult who was a healthcare worker with PCR-confirmed SARS-CoV-2 infection or an uninfected control (not recorded which). Both conserved end residues are trimmed from each CDR3. Each record gives: V gene, J gene, CDR3 protein.

>TRBV6-2/TRBV6-3|TRBJ2-1
ASKKADNEQF
>TRBV4-3|TRBJ2-1
ASSQAHSSYNEQF
>TRBV6-1|TRBJ2-7
ASSEAGTLSYEQY
>TRBV19|TRBJ2-1
ATALGGVSYNEQF
>TRBV7-3|TRBJ2-2
ASSLQSTRELF
>TRBV11-2|TRBJ2-1
ASSLEAGYSYEQF
>TRBV7-2|TRBJ1-4
ASSLPGDEKLF
>TRBV18|TRBJ2-3
ACSHKREGDTQY
>TRBV7-2|TRBJ2-1
ASTEGGFSGSSYNEQF
>TRBV19|TRBJ2-7
ASSGGPYEQY
>TRBV3-1|TRBJ1-2
ASSPSRNYGYT
>TRBV5-4|TRBJ2-7
ASSSKASVSYEQY
>TRBV7-8|TRBJ2-7
ASSLGLPNYEQY
>TRBV6-2/TRBV6-3|TRBJ2-3
ASSYDATGRAQY
>TRBV20-1|TRBJ1-1
SARVGTQNTEAF
>TRBV6-2/TRBV6-3|TRBJ2-2
ASSSGQTNTGELF
>TRBV2|TRBJ2-1
ASSEPLLGGPSGEQF
>TRBV7-2|TRBJ2-2
ASSILAGAGELF
>TRBV6-2/TRBV6-3|TRBJ2-7
ASDTTGSSYEQY
>TRBV27|TRBJ1-2
ASSLFGDRRNYGYT
>TRBV19|TRBJ2-3
ASSISDTQY
>TRBV28|TRBJ2-5
ASSLSQRRETQY
>TRBV19|TRBJ2-4
ASSIASGSIVNIQY
>TRBV25-1|TRBJ1-4
ASSESWEGAEKLF
>TRBV20-1|TRBJ2-7
SASRPAYEQY
>TRBV5-4|TRBJ2-1
ASSLKLYNEQF
>TRBV11-2|TRBJ2-7
ASSATLSSYEQY
>TRBV7-9|TRBJ2-7
ASSLGGSSAEQY
>TRBV6-4|TRBJ1-1
ASSEIPNTEAF
>TRBV29-1|TRBJ1-5
SVGEDRGTSQH
>TRBV28|TRBJ2-1
ASSPSQRGRDEQF
>TRBV9|TRBJ2-1
ASSPMGGRPYDNEQF
>TRBV19|TRBJ2-2
ASSGTSVAGELF
>TRBV27|TRBJ2-1
ASSPTGTMDNEQF
>TRBV7-2|TRBJ2-7
ASSSKTGKQY
>TRBV5-1|TRBJ1-4
ASSTRGIDEKLF
>TRBV6-6|TRBJ2-1
ASSPTSGDYNEQF
>TRBV3-1|TRBJ2-3
ASSQVSDTQY
>TRBV27|TRBJ1-6
ASRRAGANSPLH
>TRBV30|TRBJ2-2
AWSVRQVNTGELF
>TRBV25-1|TRBJ1-1
ASQDRNTEAF
>TRBV4-3|TRBJ2-7
ASSQSLSDEQY
>TRBV7-9|TRBJ1-2
ASSPVGDSYGYT